This TCR beta chain was recovered during a study of breast tumors, draining lymph nodes, adjacent tissues. This CDR3 region has 13 residues. In germline, CDR1 is KGHSH, CDR2 LQKENI. V was cut by 0 bases and J by 11 bases, with 12 bases left in between. At least ten counts were recorded for this clonotype. Its specificity is unknown. Axillary draining lymph nodes of breast cancer patients supplied the node samples. Overall study results and limits: Data only fit, rather than demonstrated, lymph node origin of most tumor T cells. Tumor TCR diversity was below lymph nodes but above nontumor tissue. Data fit most tumor T cells coming from lymph node, expanding in tumor.

TCRdb ran MiXCR on the multiplex PCR reads and lists one entry per CDR3 protein. In the table there are 150,000 to 200,000 distinct CDR3 sequences, roughly 30% of which are singletons. The genes are TRBV18 and TRBJ2-3; D perhaps matches TRBD2 (6 bases). This clonotype was obtained from a female donor with breast cancer. Some clones in this sample may be carry-over from other donors' samples. The source material was axillary lymph node tissue. The CDR3 is CASSPPAGKGQYF. CDR3 DNA: TGTGCCAGCTCACCACCGGCGGGAAAGGGGCAGTATTTT. The whole variable domain, filled in from reference TRBV18 and TRBJ2-3, reads NAGVMQNPRHLVRRRGQEARLRCSPMKGHSHVYWYRQLPEEGLKFMVYLQKENIIDESGMPKERFSAEFPKEGPSILRIQQVVRGDSAAYFCASSPPAGKGQYFGPGTRLTVL.